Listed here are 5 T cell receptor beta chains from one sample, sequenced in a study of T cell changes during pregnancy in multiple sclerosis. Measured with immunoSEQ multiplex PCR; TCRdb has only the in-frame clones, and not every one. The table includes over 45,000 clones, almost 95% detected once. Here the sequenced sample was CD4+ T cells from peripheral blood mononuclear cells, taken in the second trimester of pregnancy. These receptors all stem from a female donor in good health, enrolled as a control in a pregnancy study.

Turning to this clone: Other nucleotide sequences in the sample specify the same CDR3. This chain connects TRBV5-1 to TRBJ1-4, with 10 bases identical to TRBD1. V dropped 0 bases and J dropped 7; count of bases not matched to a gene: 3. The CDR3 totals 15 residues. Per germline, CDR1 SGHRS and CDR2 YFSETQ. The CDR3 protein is CASSLAGQGSEKLFF. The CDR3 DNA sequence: TGCGCCAGCAGCTTGGCGGGACAGGGGAGTGAAAAACTGTTTTTT.

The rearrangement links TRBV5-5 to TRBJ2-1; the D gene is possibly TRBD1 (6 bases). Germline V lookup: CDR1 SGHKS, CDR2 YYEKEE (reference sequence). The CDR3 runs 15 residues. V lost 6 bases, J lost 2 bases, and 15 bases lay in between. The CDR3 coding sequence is TGTGCCAGCAACAGGGCCGAACAAACCTACAATGAGCAGTTCTTC. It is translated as CASNRAEQTYNEQFF. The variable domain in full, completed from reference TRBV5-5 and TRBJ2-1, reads DAGVTQSPTHLIKTRGQQVTLRCSPISGHKSVSWYQQVLGQGPQFIFQYYEKEERGRGNFPDRFSARQFPNYSSELNVNALLLGDSALYLCASNRAEQTYNEQFFGPGTRLTVL.

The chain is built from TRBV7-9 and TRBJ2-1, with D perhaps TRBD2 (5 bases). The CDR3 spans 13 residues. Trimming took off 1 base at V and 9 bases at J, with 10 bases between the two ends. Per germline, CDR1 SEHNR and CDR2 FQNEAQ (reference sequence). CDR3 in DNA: TGTGCCAGCAGCTTAGAAGAGGGAACTGAGCAGTTCTTC. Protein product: CASSLEEGTEQFF.

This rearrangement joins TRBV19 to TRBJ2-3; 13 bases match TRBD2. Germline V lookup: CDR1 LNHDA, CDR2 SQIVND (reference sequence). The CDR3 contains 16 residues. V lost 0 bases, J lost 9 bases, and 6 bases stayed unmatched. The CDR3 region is CASSIDWTSGRSTQYF. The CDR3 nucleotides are TGTGCCAGTAGTATAGATTGGACTAGCGGGAGAAGCACGCAGTATTTT.

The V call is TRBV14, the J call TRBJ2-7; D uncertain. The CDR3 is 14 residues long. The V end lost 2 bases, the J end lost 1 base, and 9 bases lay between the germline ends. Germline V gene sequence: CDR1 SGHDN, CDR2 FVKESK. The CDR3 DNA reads TGTGCCAGCAGCCAAATCGCTAGTTCCTACGAGCAGTACTTC. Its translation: CASSQIASSYEQYF.